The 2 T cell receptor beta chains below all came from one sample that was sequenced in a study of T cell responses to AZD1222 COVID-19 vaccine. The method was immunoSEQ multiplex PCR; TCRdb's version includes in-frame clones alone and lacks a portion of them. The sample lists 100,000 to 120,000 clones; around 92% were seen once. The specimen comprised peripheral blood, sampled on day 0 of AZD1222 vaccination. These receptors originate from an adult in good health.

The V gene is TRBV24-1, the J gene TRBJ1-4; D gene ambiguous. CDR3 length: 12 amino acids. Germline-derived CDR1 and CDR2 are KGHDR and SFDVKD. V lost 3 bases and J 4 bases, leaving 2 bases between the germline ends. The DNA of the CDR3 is TGTGCCACCAGTGATATTAATGAAAAACTGTTTTTT. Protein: CATSDINEKLFF.

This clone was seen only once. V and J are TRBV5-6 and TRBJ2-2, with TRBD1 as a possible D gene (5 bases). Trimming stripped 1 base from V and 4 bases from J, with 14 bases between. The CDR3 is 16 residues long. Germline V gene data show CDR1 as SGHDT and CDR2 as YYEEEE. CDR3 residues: CASSLWEGVGTGELFF. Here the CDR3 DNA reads TGTGCCAGCAGCTTGTGGGAAGGGGTCGGCACCGGGGAGCTGTTTTTT.